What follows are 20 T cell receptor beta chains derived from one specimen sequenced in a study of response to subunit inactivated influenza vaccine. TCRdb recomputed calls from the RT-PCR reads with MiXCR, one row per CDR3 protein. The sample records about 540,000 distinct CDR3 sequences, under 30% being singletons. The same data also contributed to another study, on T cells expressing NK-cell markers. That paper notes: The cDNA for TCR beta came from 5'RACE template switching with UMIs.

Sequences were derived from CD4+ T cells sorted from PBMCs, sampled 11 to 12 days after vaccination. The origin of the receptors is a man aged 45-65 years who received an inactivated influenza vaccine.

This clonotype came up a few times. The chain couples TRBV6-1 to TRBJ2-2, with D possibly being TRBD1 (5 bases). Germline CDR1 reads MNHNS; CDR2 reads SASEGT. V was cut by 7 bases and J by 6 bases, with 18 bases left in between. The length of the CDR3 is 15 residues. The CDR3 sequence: CASTGQGSMAGELFF. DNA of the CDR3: TGTGCCAGCACGGGCCAGGGCAGTATGGCCGGGGAGCTGTTTTTT.

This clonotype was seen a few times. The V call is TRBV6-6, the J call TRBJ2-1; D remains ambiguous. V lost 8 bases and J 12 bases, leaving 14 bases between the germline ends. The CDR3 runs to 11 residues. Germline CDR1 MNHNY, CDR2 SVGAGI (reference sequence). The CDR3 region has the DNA TGTGCCAGCGCGAGAACAGCGACGCAGTTCTTC. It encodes CASARTATQFF.

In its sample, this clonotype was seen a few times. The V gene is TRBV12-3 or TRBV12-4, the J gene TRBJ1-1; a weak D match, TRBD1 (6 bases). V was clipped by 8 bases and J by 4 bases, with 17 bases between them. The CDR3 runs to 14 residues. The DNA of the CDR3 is TGTGCCAGCCTCGATGGAGGGGGGGGCACTGAAGCTTTCTTT. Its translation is CASLDGGGGTEAFF.

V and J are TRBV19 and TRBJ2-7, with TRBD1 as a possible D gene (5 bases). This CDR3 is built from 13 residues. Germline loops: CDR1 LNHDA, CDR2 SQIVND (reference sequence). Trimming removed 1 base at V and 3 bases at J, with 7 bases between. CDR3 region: CASSIGTNYEQYF. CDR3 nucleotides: TGTGCCAGTAGTATAGGGACAAACTACGAGCAGTACTTC.

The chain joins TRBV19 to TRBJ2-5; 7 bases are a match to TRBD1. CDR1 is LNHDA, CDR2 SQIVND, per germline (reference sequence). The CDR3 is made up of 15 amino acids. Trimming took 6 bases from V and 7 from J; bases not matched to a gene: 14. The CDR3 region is CASSDRQGLGGTQYF. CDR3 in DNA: TGTGCCAGTAGCGATCGACAGGGTCTAGGGGGGACCCAGTACTTC.

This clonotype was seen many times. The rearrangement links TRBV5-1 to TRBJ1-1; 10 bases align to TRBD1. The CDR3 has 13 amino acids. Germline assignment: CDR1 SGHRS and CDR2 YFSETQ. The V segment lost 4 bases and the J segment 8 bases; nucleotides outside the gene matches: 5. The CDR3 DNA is TGCGCCAGCAGCCAAGGACAGGGGGGCGAAGCTTTCTTT. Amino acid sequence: CASSQGQGGEAFF.

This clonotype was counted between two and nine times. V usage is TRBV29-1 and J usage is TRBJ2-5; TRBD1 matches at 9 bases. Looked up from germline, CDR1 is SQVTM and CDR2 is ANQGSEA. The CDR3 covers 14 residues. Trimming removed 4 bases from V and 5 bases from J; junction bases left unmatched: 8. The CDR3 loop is CSVAGLGTGETQYF. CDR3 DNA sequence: TGCAGCGTTGCCGGGTTGGGGACAGGGGAGACCCAGTACTTC.

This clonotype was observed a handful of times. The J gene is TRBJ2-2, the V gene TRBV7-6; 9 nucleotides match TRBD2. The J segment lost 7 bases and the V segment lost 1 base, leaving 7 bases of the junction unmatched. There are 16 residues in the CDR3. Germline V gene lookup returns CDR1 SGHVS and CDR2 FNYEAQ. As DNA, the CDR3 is TGTGCCAGCAGCTTAGGGCCTAGCGGGAATAGCGGGGAGCTGTTTTTT. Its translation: CASSLGPSGNSGELFF.

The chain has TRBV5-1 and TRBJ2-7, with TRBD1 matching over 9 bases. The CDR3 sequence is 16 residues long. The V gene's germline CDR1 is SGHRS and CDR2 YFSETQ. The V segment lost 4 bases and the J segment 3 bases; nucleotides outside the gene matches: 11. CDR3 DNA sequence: TGCGCCAGCAGCCTGATTCCGGGACAGGGCATCTACGAGCAGTACTTC. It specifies CASSLIPGQGIYEQYF.

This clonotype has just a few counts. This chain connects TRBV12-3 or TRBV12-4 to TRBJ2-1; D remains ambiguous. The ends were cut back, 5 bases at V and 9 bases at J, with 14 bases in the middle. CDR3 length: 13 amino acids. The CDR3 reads CASSPTQGREQFF. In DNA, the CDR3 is TGTGCCAGCAGTCCGACCCAAGGGCGTGAGCAGTTCTTC.

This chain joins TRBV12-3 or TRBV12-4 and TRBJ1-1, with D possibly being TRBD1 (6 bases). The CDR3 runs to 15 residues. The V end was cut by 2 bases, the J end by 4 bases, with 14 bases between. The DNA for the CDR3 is TGTGCCAGCAGTTTACGGGGGCGAGGGAGCACTGAAGCTTTCTTT. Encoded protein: CASSLRGRGSTEAFF.

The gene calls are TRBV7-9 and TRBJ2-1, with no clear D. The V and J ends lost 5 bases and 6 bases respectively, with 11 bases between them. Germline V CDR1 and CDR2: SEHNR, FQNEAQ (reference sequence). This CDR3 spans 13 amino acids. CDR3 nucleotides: TGTGCCAGCAGCCCGCCCCTTCCCAATGAGCAGTTCTTC. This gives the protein CASSPPLPNEQFF. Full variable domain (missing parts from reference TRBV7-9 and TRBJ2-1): DTGVSQNPRHKITKRGQNVTFRCDPISEHNRLYWYRQTLGQGPEFLTYFQNEAQLEKSRLLSDRFSAERPKGSFSTLEIQRTEQGDSAMYLCASSPPLPNEQFFGPGTRLTVL.

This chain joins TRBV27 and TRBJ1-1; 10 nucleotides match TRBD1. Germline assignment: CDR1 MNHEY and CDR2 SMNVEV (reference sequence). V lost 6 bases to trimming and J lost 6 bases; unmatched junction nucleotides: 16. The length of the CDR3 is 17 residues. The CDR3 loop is CASRPLYRDRGGAEAFF. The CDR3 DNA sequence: TGTGCCAGCAGGCCGCTGTACCGGGACAGGGGCGGCGCTGAAGCTTTCTTT.

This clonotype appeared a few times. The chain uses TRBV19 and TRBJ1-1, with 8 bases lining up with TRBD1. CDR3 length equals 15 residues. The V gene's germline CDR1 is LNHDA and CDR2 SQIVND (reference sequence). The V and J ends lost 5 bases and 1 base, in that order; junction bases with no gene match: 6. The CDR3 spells CASSSGQVSNTEAFF. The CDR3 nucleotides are TGTGCCAGTAGTTCGGGACAGGTATCGAACACTGAAGCTTTCTTT. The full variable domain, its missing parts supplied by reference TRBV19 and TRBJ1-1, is DGGITQSPKYLFRKEGQNVTLSCEQNLNHDAMYWYRQDPGQGLRLIYYSQIVNDFQKGDIAEGYSVSREKKESFPLTVTSAQKNPTAFYLCASSSGQVSNTEAFFGQGTRLTVV.

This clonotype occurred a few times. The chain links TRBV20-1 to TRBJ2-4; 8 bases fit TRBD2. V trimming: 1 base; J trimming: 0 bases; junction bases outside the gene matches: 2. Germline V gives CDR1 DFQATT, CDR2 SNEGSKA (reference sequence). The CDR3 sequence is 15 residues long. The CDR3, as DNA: TGCAGTGCTAGAGGCCTAGCGGGAGCCAAAAACATTCAGTACTTC. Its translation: CSARGLAGAKNIQYF.

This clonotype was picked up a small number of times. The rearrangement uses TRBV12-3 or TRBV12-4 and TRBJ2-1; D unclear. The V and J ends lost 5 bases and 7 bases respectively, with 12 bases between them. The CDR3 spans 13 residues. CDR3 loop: CASSGRQENEQFF. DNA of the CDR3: TGTGCCAGCAGTGGACGCCAGGAGAATGAGCAGTTCTTC.

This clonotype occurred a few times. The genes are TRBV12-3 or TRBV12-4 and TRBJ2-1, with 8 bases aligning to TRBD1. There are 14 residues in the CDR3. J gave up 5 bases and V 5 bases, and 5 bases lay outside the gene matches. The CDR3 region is CASSVYRGDNEQFF. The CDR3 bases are TGTGCCAGCAGTGTCTACAGGGGGGACAATGAGCAGTTCTTC.

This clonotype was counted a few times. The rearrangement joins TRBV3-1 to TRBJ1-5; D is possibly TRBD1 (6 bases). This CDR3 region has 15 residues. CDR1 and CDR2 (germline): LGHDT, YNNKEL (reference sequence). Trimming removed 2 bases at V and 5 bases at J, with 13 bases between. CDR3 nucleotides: TGTGCCAGCAGCCAATCCAGGGACACCCATCAGCCCCAGCATTTT. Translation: CASSQSRDTHQPQHF.

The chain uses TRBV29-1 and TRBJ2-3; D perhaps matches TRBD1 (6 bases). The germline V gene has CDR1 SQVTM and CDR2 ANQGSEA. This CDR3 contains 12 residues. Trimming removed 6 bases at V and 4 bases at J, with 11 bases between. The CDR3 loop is CSVFEGADTQYF. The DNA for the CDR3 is TGCAGCGTCTTTGAGGGGGCAGATACGCAGTATTTT.

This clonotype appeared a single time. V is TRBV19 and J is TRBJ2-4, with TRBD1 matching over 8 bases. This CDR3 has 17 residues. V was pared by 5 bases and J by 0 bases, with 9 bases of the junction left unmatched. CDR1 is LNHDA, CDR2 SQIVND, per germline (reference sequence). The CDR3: CASSGDRFLLAKNIQYF. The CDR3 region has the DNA TGTGCCAGTAGTGGGGACAGGTTCCTTCTAGCCAAAAACATTCAGTACTTC.